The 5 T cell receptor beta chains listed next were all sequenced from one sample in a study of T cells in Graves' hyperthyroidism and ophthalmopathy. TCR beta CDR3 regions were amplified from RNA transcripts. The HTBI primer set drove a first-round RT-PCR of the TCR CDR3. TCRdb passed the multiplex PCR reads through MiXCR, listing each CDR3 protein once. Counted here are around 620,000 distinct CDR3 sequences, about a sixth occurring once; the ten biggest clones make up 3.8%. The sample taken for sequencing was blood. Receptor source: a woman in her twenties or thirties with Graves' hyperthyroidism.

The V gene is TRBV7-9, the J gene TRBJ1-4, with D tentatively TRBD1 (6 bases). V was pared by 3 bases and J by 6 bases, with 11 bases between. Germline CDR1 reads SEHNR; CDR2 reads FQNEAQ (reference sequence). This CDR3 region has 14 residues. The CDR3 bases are TGTGCCAGCAGCTTTGGACAGACATATGAAAAACTGTTTTTT. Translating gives CASSFGQTYEKLFF.

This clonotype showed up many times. The CDR3 DNA reads TGTGCCAGCAGTGAATTAGTTTTAAACTATGGCTACACCTTC. It translates to CASSELVLNYGYTF. This chain links TRBV2 with TRBJ1-2; D is uncertain. CDR1 is SNHLY and CDR2 is FYNNEI in the germline V gene. The CDR3 loop spans 14 amino acids. Trimming removed 2 bases at V and 2 bases at J, with 9 bases between.

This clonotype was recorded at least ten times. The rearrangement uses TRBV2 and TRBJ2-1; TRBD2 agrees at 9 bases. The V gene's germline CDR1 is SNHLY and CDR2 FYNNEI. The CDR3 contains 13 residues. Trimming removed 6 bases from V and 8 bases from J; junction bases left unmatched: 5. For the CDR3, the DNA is TGTGCCAGCAGGAGGCGGGGGGGCGATGAGCAGTTCTTC. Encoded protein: CASRRRGGDEQFF.

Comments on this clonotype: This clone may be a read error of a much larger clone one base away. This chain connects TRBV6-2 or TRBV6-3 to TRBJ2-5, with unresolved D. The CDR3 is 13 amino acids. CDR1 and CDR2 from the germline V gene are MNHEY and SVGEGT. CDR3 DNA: TGTGCCACCAGTTTCGCTGAAAAAGAGACCCAGTACTTC. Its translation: CATSFAEKETQYF.

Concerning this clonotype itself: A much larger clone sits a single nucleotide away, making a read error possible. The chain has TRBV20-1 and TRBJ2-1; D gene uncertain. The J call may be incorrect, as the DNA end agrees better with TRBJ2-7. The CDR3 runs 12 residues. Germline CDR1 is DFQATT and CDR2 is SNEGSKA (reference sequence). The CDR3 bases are TGCAGTGCTGTTTCTCCGTACAATGAGCAGTACTTC. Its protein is CSAVSPYNEQYF.